Below are 25 T cell receptor beta chains sequenced from a single sample in a study of blood T cell repertoires in COVID-19. Only in-frame clones appear in the TCRdb table, and some are missing; sequencing was by immunoSEQ multiplex PCR. This table holds 200,000 to 250,000 clones, almost 90% found once. The sequencing sample was made of peripheral blood. The receptors derive from a man at least 80 years old with acute or convalescent COVID-19.

The chain uses TRBV6-5 and TRBJ2-3; 7 nucleotides line up with TRBD2. Trimming cost V 0 bases and J 6 bases; bases outside gene matches: 3. The CDR3 loop spans 14 amino acids. CDR1 and CDR2 from the germline V gene are MNHEY and SVGAGI. The CDR3 protein is CASSYSRGSDTQYF. The CDR3 nucleotides read TGTGCCAGCAGTTACTCGCGGGGGTCGGATACGCAGTATTTT.

The V call is TRBV19, the J call TRBJ1-1, with TRBD1 matching 7 bases. From germline, CDR1 is LNHDA and CDR2 SQIVND (reference sequence). The CDR3 totals 15 residues. The J segment lost 0 bases and the V segment lost 6 bases, leaving 7 bases of the junction unmatched. The CDR3 coding sequence is TGTGCCAGTAGCGTAACAGGGGCCATGAACACTGAAGCTTTCTTT. Its protein is CASSVTGAMNTEAFF.

The V call is TRBV5-1, the J call TRBJ2-5; tentative D call: TRBD1 (6 bases). CDR3 size: 14 residues. Germline lookup yields CDR1 SGHRS and CDR2 YFSETQ. V was pared by 1 base and J by 5 bases, with 12 bases between. In DNA, the CDR3 is TGCGCCAGCAGCTTGTTAGGGGGTTTTGAGACCCAGTACTTC. Translating gives CASSLLGGFETQYF.

This sequence joins TRBV3-1 (or the pseudogene TRBV3-2) and TRBJ2-5; TRBD2 agrees at 13 bases. Germline CDR1 LGHDT, CDR2 YNNKEL (reference sequence). The CDR3 totals 16 residues. V dropped 4 bases and J dropped 5; count of bases not matched to a gene: 7. For the CDR3, the DNA is TGTGCCAGCAGCCTTCGGACTAGCGGGGGAAGGGAGACCCAGTACTTC. This codes for CASSLRTSGGRETQYF.

The rearrangement joins TRBV19 to TRBJ2-5; TRBD2 agrees at 14 bases. CDR3 length equals 16 residues. V dropped 5 bases and J dropped 3; count of bases not matched to a gene: 5. Germline values: CDR1 LNHDA, CDR2 SQIVND (reference sequence). The DNA for the CDR3 is TGTGCCAGTAGTCCGTCGGGACTAGCGGGAGAAGAGACCCAGTACTTC. Encoded protein: CASSPSGLAGEETQYF.

The V gene is TRBV7-6, the J gene TRBJ1-3; D is uncertain. Trimming removed 2 bases at V and 1 base at J, with 18 bases between. Germline assignment: CDR1 SGHVS and CDR2 FNYEAQ. The CDR3 is 18 residues long. The CDR3 reads CASSLYFAMTGSGNTIYF. The CDR3 coding sequence is TGTGCCAGCAGCTTATATTTTGCTATGACGGGTTCTGGAAACACCATATATTTT. Supplemented by reference TRBV7-6 and TRBJ1-3, the full variable domain reads GAGVSQSPRYKVTKRGQDVALRCDPISGHVSLYWYRQALGQGPEFLTYFNYEAQQDKSGLPNDRFSAERPEGSISTLTIQRTEQRDSAMYRCASSLYFAMTGSGNTIYFGEGSWLTVV.

V gene TRBV7-2 combines with J gene TRBJ2-2; D not certain. V lost 1 base and J lost 7, with 7 bases in between. The CDR3 is 13 residues long. Germline V gene lookup returns CDR1 SGHTA and CDR2 FQGNSA. The CDR3 sequence: CASSLVGYGELFF. The CDR3 DNA reads as TGTGCCAGCAGCTTAGTGGGCTACGGGGAGCTGTTTTTT.

The rearrangement links TRBV7-8 to TRBJ2-2; no clear D gene. V lost 6 bases and J lost 5, with 16 bases in between. In germline, CDR1 is SGHVS, CDR2 FQNEAQ. The CDR3 covers 15 residues. The DNA for the CDR3 is TGTGCCAGCAGTTCCCACGCTCAGTGGACCGGGGAGCTGTTTTTT. Translated, it gives CASSSHAQWTGELFF.

The chain joins TRBV19 to TRBJ1-1, with 7 positions matching TRBD1. In germline, CDR1 is LNHDA, CDR2 SQIVND (reference sequence). The length of the CDR3 is 15 residues. Germline trimming cut 6 bases from V and 4 bases from J; bases unmatched to any gene: 11. The CDR3 nucleotides read TGTGCCAGTAGACAAGCGACAGGGAAGGGCACTGAAGCTTTCTTT. Protein sequence: CASRQATGKGTEAFF.

This chain joins TRBV27 and TRBJ1-4, with TRBD1 matching over 9 bases. V was clipped by 5 bases and J by 11 bases; unmatched bases: 12. Germline V gene data show CDR1 as MNHEY and CDR2 as SMNVEV (reference sequence). CDR3 length: 15 residues. The CDR3 sequence: CASSQPGQGVGKLFF. Written as DNA, the CDR3 is TGTGCCAGCAGTCAGCCGGGACAGGGAGTGGGGAAACTGTTTTTT.

The chain is built from TRBV6-2 or TRBV6-3 and TRBJ1-5; 9 nucleotides agree with TRBD1. V trimming: 2 bases; J trimming: 5 bases; junction bases outside the gene matches: 10. This CDR3 is built from 17 residues. Germline assignment: CDR1 MNHEY and CDR2 SVGEGT. CDR3 bases: TGTGCCAGCAGTTACCTACGACCGGGACAGGGCTATCAGCCCCAGCATTTT. This translates into CASSYLRPGQGYQPQHF.

V and J are TRBV29-1 and TRBJ1-1; the match to TRBD1 covers 7 bases. Germline CDR1 and CDR2: SQVTM and ANQGSEA. The J segment lost 4 bases and the V segment lost 7 bases, leaving 12 bases of the junction unmatched. The CDR3 extends over 14 amino acids. Here the CDR3 DNA reads TGCAGCGCATTGGACAGGCGGGTCGTCACTGAAGCTTTCTTT. This translates into CSALDRRVVTEAFF.

This chain links TRBV19 with TRBJ1-5; D call uncertain. The CDR3 runs 18 residues. CDR1 is LNHDA and CDR2 is SQIVND in the germline V gene (reference sequence). The V gene lost 3 bases and the J gene lost 0 bases, with 18 bases spanning the gap. The CDR3 sequence: CASSIAGLAPYSNQPQHF. DNA of the CDR3: TGTGCCAGTAGTATTGCCGGACTCGCCCCATATAGCAATCAGCCCCAGCATTTT. Full variable domain (remainder filled in from reference TRBV19 and TRBJ1-5): DGGITQSPKYLFRKEGQNVTLSCEQNLNHDAMYWYRQDPGQGLRLIYYSQIVNDFQKGDIAEGYSVSREKKESFPLTVTSAQKNPTAFYLCASSIAGLAPYSNQPQHFGDGTRLSIL.

The chain recombines TRBV7-2 with TRBJ1-1, with D perhaps matching TRBD1 (5 bases). Trimming stripped 4 bases from V and 5 bases from J, with 11 bases between. Germline V gene sequence: CDR1 SGHTA, CDR2 FQGNSA. The CDR3 is 13 residues long. In DNA form, the CDR3 reads TGTGCCAGCAGCTCCCAAAAGGGGACTGAAGCTTTCTTT. Translation gives CASSSQKGTEAFF.

J is TRBJ2-7 and V is TRBV7-2, with 9 bases identical to TRBD2. Trimming cost V 1 base and J 7 bases; bases outside gene matches: 2. This CDR3 contains 13 residues. CDR1 and CDR2 (germline): SGHTA, FQGNSA. The CDR3 here is CASSLVLAGEQYF. The CDR3 DNA sequence: TGTGCCAGCAGCTTAGTTCTAGCGGGAGAGCAGTACTTC.

The chain employs TRBV15 and TRBJ2-2; TRBD2 might be the D (5 bases). In germline, CDR1 is LNHNV, CDR2 YYDKDF (reference sequence). CDR3 length equals 12 residues. The V and J ends lost 8 bases and 1 base respectively, with 5 bases between them. The CDR3 reads CATGGNTGELFF. The CDR3 DNA sequence: TGTGCCACCGGAGGGAACACCGGGGAGCTGTTTTTT.

The chain carries TRBV18 and TRBJ2-7; no definite D call. V was cut by 3 bases and J by 0 bases, with 15 bases left in between. CDR3 length: 16 amino acids. Germline CDR1 reads KGHSH; CDR2 reads LQKENI. The CDR3 DNA follows: TGTGCCAGCTCACCTCTCGCTAGAGGCGGCTCCTACGAGCAGTACTTC. Protein: CASSPLARGGSYEQYF.

The rearrangement joins TRBV11-2 to TRBJ2-3, with 8 bases matching TRBD2. V dropped 1 base and J dropped 3; count of bases not matched to a gene: 3. From germline, CDR1 is SGHAT and CDR2 FQNNGV. The CDR3 is made up of 15 amino acids. CDR3 region: CASSLGGLGTDTQYF. CDR3 DNA: TGTGCCAGCAGCTTAGGGGGACTAGGTACAGATACGCAGTATTTT.

This chain links TRBV28 with TRBJ1-6, with D uncertain. The V end was cut by 3 bases, the J end by 2 bases, with 8 bases between. Germline CDR1 MDHEN, CDR2 SYDVKM. The CDR3 covers 15 residues. The CDR3 DNA is TGTGCCAGCAGTTTCAGGTCACCCTATAATTCACCCCTCCACTTT. Translation: CASSFRSPYNSPLHF.

For this clone: This CDR3 is also generated by other DNA sequences in the sample. The V and J genes are TRBV7-2 and TRBJ2-1, with 9 bases identical to TRBD2. The CDR3 extends over 15 amino acids. The germline gives CDR1 SGHTA, CDR2 FQGNSA. The trim removed 2 bases at V and 2 bases at J, leaving 1 base unmatched. For the CDR3, the DNA is TGTGCCAGCAGCTTAAGCGGGGGGCCCTACAATGAGCAGTTCTTC. Translating gives CASSLSGGPYNEQFF.

This chain joins TRBV7-2 and TRBJ1-2; D might be TRBD1 (5 bases). The germline V gene encodes CDR1 SGHTA and CDR2 FQGNSA. The CDR3 contains 14 residues. Trimming left V 5 bases short and J 4 bases short, with 14 bases between. The CDR3 here is CASSPAGGFYGYTF. The CDR3 DNA sequence: TGTGCCAGCAGCCCAGCCGGGGGTTTCTATGGCTACACCTTC.

The genes are TRBV6-5 and TRBJ2-7, with 12 bases identical to TRBD2. The CDR3 consists of 15 residues. Germline V gives CDR1 MNHEY, CDR2 SVGAGI. Unmatched junction bases numbered 9, after V lost 6 bases and J lost 6 bases. The CDR3 sequence is CASSRTSGNFGEQYF. DNA of the CDR3: TGTGCCAGCAGCCGGACTAGCGGGAATTTTGGCGAGCAGTACTTC.

CDR3: CASSQDKAGGPHEQYF. DNA of the CDR3: TGCGCCAGCAGCCAAGATAAAGCGGGAGGGCCCCACGAGCAGTACTTC. The J gene is TRBJ2-7, the V gene TRBV4-1; 10 nucleotides line up with TRBD2. V gave up 0 bases and J gave up 5 bases; unmatched junction bases: 7. Germline CDR1 MGHRA, CDR2 YSYEKL. The CDR3 runs to 16 residues.

The rearrangement links TRBV5-1 to TRBJ2-1; D is possibly TRBD2 (6 bases). The CDR3 runs 14 residues. CDR1 is SGHRS, CDR2 YFSETQ, per germline. Trimming pared 0 bases from V and 2 bases from J, leaving 6 bases between. CDR3 nucleotide sequence: TGCGCCAGCAGCTTGGGCGGGGCCTACAATGAGCAGTTCTTC. Translating it yields CASSLGGAYNEQFF.

The chain has TRBV19 and TRBJ1-6; D may be TRBD1 (5 bases). Germline CDR1 reads LNHDA; CDR2 reads SQIVND (reference sequence). The V end lost 3 bases, the J end lost 3 bases, and 12 bases lay between the germline ends. The CDR3 length is 16 residues. The CDR3 here is CASSMTAVNYNSPLHF. In nucleotides, the CDR3 is TGTGCCAGTAGTATGACAGCAGTAAACTATAATTCACCCCTCCACTTT.